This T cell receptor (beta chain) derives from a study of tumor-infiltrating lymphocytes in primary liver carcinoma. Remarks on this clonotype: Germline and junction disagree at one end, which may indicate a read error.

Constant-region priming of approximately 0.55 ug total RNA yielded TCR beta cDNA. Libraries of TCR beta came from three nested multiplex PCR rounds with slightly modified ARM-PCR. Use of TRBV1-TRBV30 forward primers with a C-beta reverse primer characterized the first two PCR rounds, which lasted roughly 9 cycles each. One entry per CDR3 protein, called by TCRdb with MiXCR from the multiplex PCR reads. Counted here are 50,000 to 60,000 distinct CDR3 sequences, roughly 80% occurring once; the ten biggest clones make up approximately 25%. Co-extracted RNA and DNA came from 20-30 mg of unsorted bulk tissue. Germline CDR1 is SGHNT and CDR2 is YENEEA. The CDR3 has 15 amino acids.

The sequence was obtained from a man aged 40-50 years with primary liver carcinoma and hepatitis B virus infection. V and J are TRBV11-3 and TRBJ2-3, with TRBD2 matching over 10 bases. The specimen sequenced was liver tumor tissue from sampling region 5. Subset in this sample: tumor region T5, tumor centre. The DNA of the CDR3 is TGTGCCAGCAGCTTTAGCGGGAGGCTGACGGATACACAGTATTTT. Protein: CASSFSGRLTDTQYF.